Here is one TCR beta chain with its context. Its matching antigen is unknown. This entry is derived from a study of a mutant IDH1 vaccine in newly diagnosed glioma. This table comes from immunoSEQ multiplex PCR, and its TCRdb copy is limited to in-frame clones, with some not included. The sample carries about 42,000 clones, 83% recorded once. This sample's time point: week 35, safety follow-up. What each vaccine dose contained was 300 ug of mutant IDH1 20-mer peptide, accompanied by topical imiquimod. The V segment lost 1 base and the J segment 5 bases; nucleotides outside the gene matches: 10. The CDR3 runs 16 residues. CDR1 and CDR2 (germline): SGHAT, FQNNGV.

Sequenced here: PBMCs, sampled from a glioma patient whose treatment included an IDH1 peptide vaccine. The chain uses TRBV11-2 and TRBJ1-2, with 7 nucleotides matching TRBD1. This TCR derives from a woman aged 50 to 60 with glioma. The CDR3 DNA follows: TGTGCCAGCAGCTTAGGCGACAGGGACCGGGGATATGGCTACACCTTC. This gives the protein CASSLGDRDRGYGYTF.